A single sample gave rise to the 3 T cell receptor beta chains below, sequenced in a study of cytomegalovirus exposure and HLA in healthy donors. The method was immunoSEQ multiplex PCR; TCRdb's version includes in-frame clones alone and lacks a portion of them. The sample lists around 200,000 clones; about 81% were seen once. Sequencing was performed on PBMCs. The receptors were sampled from a woman in her twenties or thirties in good health and CMV-seronegative.

The J gene is TRBJ2-1, the V gene TRBV28; D perhaps matches TRBD2 (5 bases). The CDR3 consists of 13 residues. Looked up from germline, CDR1 is MDHEN and CDR2 is SYDVKM. V was cut by 11 bases and J by 3 bases, with 14 bases left in between. Written as DNA, the CDR3 is TGTGCCGGGCAGAGGGCGGACTACAATGAGCAGTTCTTC. Translated, it gives CAGQRADYNEQFF. Based on the CDR3 plus reference TRBV28 and TRBJ2-1, the full variable domain is DVKVTQSSRYLVKRTGEKVFLECVQDMDHENMFWYRQDPGLGLRLIYFSYDVKMKEKGDIPEGYSVSREKKERFSLILESASTNQTSMYLCAGQRADYNEQFFGPGTRLTVL.

The chain combines TRBV6-1 with TRBJ2-7; the D is unclear. Germline loops: CDR1 MNHNS, CDR2 SASEGT. The CDR3 has 11 residues. The V end was cut by 7 bases, the J end by 2 bases, with 6 bases between. The DNA for the CDR3 is TGTGCCAGCAAGTCAGCCTACGAGCAGTACTTC. Encoded protein: CASKSAYEQYF.

CDR3: CASNRALNQPQHF. The DNA of the CDR3 is TGTGCCTCTAACAGGGCGCTCAATCAGCCCCAGCATTTT. This sequence joins TRBV30 and TRBJ1-5, with D possibly being TRBD1 (6 bases). Trimming shortened V by 7 bases and J by 3 bases, and 13 bases separated the two germline ends. CDR3 length: 13 residues. Germline-derived CDR1 and CDR2 are GTSNPN and SVGIG (reference sequence).